Below, 17 T cell receptor beta chains from the same sample are listed, as sequenced in a study of blood T cell repertoires in COVID-19 (dated by TCRdb to about 2020). The library relied on the immunoSEQ multiplex PCR assay. The source is immuneACCESS, and TCRdb retained only in-frame sequences with V and J called. Part of the clones is not carried over; for the studies checked, unresolved V genes explain less than half of this, and the remainder is unexplained. Across this sample there are hundreds of thousands of clones, with around 90% seen only once. The leading ten clones occupy approximately 3% of the sample. The sequencing input was peripheral blood. These receptors all come from a woman in her twenties or thirties with COVID-19, enrolled during active disease.

The chain recombines TRBV29-1 with TRBJ1-2; D remains ambiguous. Per the germline V gene, CDR1 is SQVTM and CDR2 is ANQGSEA. Trimming took off 2 bases at V and 0 bases at J, with 4 bases between the two ends. This CDR3 has 12 residues. The CDR3 DNA reads TGCAGCGTTGAAACGGCTAACTATGGCTACACCTTC. As protein: CSVETANYGYTF.

This clone appeared a few times. V gene TRBV7-8 combines with J gene TRBJ2-1, with D possibly being TRBD2 (6 bases). The germline V gene encodes CDR1 SGHVS and CDR2 FQNEAQ. This CDR3 has 15 amino acids. V was pared by 5 bases and J by 3 bases, with 14 bases between. The chain's CDR3 is CASSPRSGDYNEQFF. DNA for the CDR3: TGTGCCAGCAGCCCTCGATCGGGGGACTACAATGAGCAGTTCTTC.

This CDR3 reads CASSPTSTDEQYV. CDR3 nucleotides: TGTGCCAGCTCACCCACCTCTACTGACGAGCAGTACGTC. V gene TRBV18 combines with J gene TRBJ2-7, with D uncertain. The CDR3 is made up of 13 amino acids. Per the germline V gene, CDR1 is KGHSH and CDR2 is LQKENI. V was pared by 3 bases and J by 5 bases, with 11 bases between.

This chain connects TRBV6-1 to TRBJ1-1; D remains unclear. The CDR3 has 16 residues. The germline CDR1 and CDR2 sequences are MNHNS and SASEGT. V was pared by 1 base and J by 1 base, with 13 bases between. The CDR3 nucleotides are TGTGCCAGCAGTGAAGGGAGGGAGCGCACGAACACTGAAGCTTTCTTT. This encodes CASSEGRERTNTEAFF.

This clone was recorded once. The rearrangement uses TRBV5-4 and TRBJ2-7, with D possibly being TRBD1 (6 bases). This CDR3 is built from 15 residues. Germline CDR1 reads SGHNT; CDR2 reads YYREEE (reference sequence). V lost 3 bases, J lost 2 bases, and 15 bases lay in between. This CDR3 is CASSSTDSRTYEQYF. CDR3 nucleotides: TGTGCCAGCAGCTCCACGGACAGCCGAACCTACGAGCAGTACTTC.

This sequence joins TRBV19 and TRBJ1-6, with a weak D call TRBD1 (6 bases). The germline V gene encodes CDR1 LNHDA and CDR2 SQIVND (reference sequence). The V end lost 3 bases, the J end lost 6 bases, and 9 bases lay between the germline ends. This CDR3 is built from 14 residues. CDR3 DNA: TGTGCCAGTAGTATTTCCAGGGGTAATTCACCCCTCCACTTT. Its protein product is CASSISRGNSPLHF.

This rearrangement joins TRBV30 to TRBJ1-5; D gene ambiguous. The CDR3 is made up of 18 amino acids. The germline V and J ends were trimmed by 2 bases and 0 bases, with 20 bases remaining between them. Per germline, CDR1 GTSNPN and CDR2 SVGIG (reference sequence). DNA for the CDR3: TGTGCCTGGAGTACGAACGAAGCGGGTCTCTTTAGCAATCAGCCCCAGCATTTT. Residues: CAWSTNEAGLFSNQPQHF. Based on the CDR3 plus reference TRBV30 and TRBJ1-5, the full variable domain is SQTIHQWPATLVQPVGSPLSLECTVEGTSNPNLYWYRQAAGRGLQLLFYSVGIGQISSEVPQNLSASRPQDRQFILSSKKLLLSDSGFYLCAWSTNEAGLFSNQPQHFGDGTRLSIL.

The rearrangement uses TRBV10-3 and TRBJ2-7; no reliable D call. Germline CDR1 reads ENHRY; CDR2 reads SYGVKD. The germline V and J ends were trimmed by 8 bases and 7 bases, with 21 bases remaining between them. The CDR3 has 14 amino acids. CDR3 sequence (DNA): TGTGCCATCGGAGCAAGCCTCGGTCTAAATGAGCAGTACTTC. Translated: CAIGASLGLNEQYF.

The chain has TRBV12-3 or TRBV12-4 and TRBJ1-1, with D hard to call. V gave up 3 bases and J gave up 4 bases, with 9 bases separating them. The CDR3 extends over 13 amino acids. Here the CDR3 reads CASSFLRGTEAFF. Here the CDR3 DNA reads TGTGCCAGCAGTTTTTTGCGGGGCACTGAAGCTTTCTTT.

The gene calls are TRBV5-4 and TRBJ2-7, with TRBD1 identical over 9 bases. V lost 0 bases to trimming and J lost 6 bases; unmatched junction nucleotides: 1. The CDR3 sequence is 13 residues long. CDR1 and CDR2 (germline): SGHNT, YYREEE (reference sequence). CDR3 sequence reads: CASSLDRGREQYF. CDR3 nucleotide sequence: TGTGCCAGCAGCTTGGACAGGGGGCGCGAGCAGTACTTC.

This clone was recorded once. V usage is TRBV24-1 and J usage is TRBJ2-7; a weak D match, TRBD1 (6 bases). CDR1 is KGHDR, CDR2 SFDVKD, per germline. V was trimmed by 2 bases and J by 3 bases, leaving 10 bases between them. The CDR3 totals 14 residues. The DNA of the CDR3 is TGTGCCACCAGTGATTCCAGGGGAAGCTACGAGCAGTACTTC. Translating gives CATSDSRGSYEQYF.

The rearrangement links TRBV5-8 to TRBJ2-2; D uncertain. The CDR3 loop spans 14 amino acids. The germline V gene encodes CDR1 SGHTS and CDR2 YDEGEE. V was clipped by 6 bases and J by 1 base, with 10 bases between them. The CDR3 protein is CASNQDWNTGELFF. Here the CDR3 DNA reads TGTGCCAGCAACCAAGACTGGAACACCGGGGAGCTGTTTTTT.

The chain is built from TRBV11-2 and TRBJ2-7; 12 positions match TRBD2. CDR3 length: 14 residues. The germline V gene has CDR1 SGHAT and CDR2 FQNNGV. V trimming: 6 bases; J trimming: 4 bases; junction bases outside the gene matches: 4. The CDR3 coding sequence is TGTGCCAGCAGTACTCTAGCGGGAGGGTACGAGCAGTACGTC. Protein product: CASSTLAGGYEQYV.

The gene calls are TRBV7-6 and TRBJ1-5, with 7 bases lining up with TRBD1. The CDR3 runs to 15 residues. The J segment lost 4 bases and the V segment lost 1 base, leaving 4 bases of the junction unmatched. From germline, CDR1 is SGHVS and CDR2 FNYEAQ. CDR3 residues: CASSLGTGGNQPQHF. DNA of the CDR3: TGTGCCAGCAGCTTAGGGACAGGTGGTAATCAGCCCCAGCATTTT.

The J gene is TRBJ2-7, the V gene TRBV29-1; possible D gene TRBD1, 5 bases. The V and J ends lost 7 bases and 6 bases respectively, with 16 bases between them. This CDR3 spans 12 amino acids. Germline assignment: CDR1 SQVTM and CDR2 ANQGSEA. The DNA for the CDR3 is TGCAGCGCACCTAACAGGAAGGGCGAGCAGTACTTC. Translating gives CSAPNRKGEQYF.

This chain links TRBV4-3 with TRBJ1-2; 7 positions match TRBD1. CDR3 length: 15 amino acids. The J segment lost 5 bases and the V segment lost 2 bases, leaving 8 bases of the junction unmatched. In germline, CDR1 is LGHNA, CDR2 YSLEER. The CDR3 region is CASSQQEGDRYGYTF. The CDR3, as DNA: TGCGCCAGCAGCCAACAAGAAGGGGACAGATATGGCTACACCTTC.

Concerning this clone: One junction end disagrees with the germline gene, perhaps due to a read error. The chain joins TRBV27 to TRBJ1-5, with TRBD1 as a possible D gene (5 bases). Per germline, CDR1 MNHEY and CDR2 SMNVEV (reference sequence). The CDR3 is 14 residues long. The chain's CDR3 is CASSLARDGQPQHF. Here the CDR3 DNA reads TGCGCCAGCAGTTTGGCCAGGGATGGTCAGCCCCAGCATTTT.